This T cell receptor beta chain was sequenced in a study of T cell responses to AZD1222 COVID-19 vaccine. Findings of the study overall: As reported, nearly half of all spike-specific TCRs target variant regions that are unmutated. Spike-specific TCR breadth and depth rose after two AZD1222 doses. Spike-wide vaccine-associated CD4 TCRs dominated at 160-218 and 743-854.

With V trimmed by 5 bases and J by 2 bases, 4 bases remained unmatched. The CDR3 sequence is 15 residues long. The germline CDR1 and CDR2 sequences are SEHNR and FQNEAQ (reference sequence). Assay used: immunoSEQ multiplex PCR; TCRdb lists only in-frame clones, some missing. The sample records about 160,000 clones, 85% to 90% being singletons. To note about this clone: The antigen is undetermined.

Here the sequenced sample was peripheral blood, taken on day 0 of AZD1222 vaccination. This chain joins TRBV7-9 and TRBJ2-1, with TRBD1 matching 9 bases. This receptor was identified in an adult in good health. The CDR3 region has the DNA TGTGCCAGCAGCCCTGACAGGGGGACCTACAATGAGCAGTTCTTC. The encoded protein is CASSPDRGTYNEQFF.